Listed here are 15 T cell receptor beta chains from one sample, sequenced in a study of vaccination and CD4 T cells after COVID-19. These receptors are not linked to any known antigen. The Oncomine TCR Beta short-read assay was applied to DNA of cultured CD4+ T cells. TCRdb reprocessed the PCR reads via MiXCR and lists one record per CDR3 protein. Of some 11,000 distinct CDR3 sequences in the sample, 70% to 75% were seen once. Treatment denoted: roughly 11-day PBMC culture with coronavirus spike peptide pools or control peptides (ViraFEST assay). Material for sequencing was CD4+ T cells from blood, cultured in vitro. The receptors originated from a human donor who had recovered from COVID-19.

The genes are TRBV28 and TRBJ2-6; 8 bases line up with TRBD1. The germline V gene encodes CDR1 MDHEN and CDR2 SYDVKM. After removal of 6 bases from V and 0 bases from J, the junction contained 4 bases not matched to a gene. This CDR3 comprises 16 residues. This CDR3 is CASRRQGSSGANVLTF. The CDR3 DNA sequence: TGTGCCAGCAGAAGACAGGGGAGCTCTGGGGCCAACGTCCTGACTTTC.

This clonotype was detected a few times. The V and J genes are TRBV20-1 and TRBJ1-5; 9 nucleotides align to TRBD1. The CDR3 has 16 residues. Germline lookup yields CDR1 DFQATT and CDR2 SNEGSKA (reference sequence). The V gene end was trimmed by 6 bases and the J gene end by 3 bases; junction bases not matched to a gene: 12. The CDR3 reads CSAVLADRGDNQPQHF. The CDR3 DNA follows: TGCAGTGCGGTCCTTGCTGACAGGGGGGACAATCAGCCCCAGCATTTT.

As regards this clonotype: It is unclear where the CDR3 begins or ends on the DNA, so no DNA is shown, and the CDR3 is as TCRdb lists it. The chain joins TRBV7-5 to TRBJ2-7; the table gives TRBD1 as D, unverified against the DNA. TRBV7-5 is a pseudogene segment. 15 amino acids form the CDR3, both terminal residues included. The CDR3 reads CISVPEAMGGYEQYF.

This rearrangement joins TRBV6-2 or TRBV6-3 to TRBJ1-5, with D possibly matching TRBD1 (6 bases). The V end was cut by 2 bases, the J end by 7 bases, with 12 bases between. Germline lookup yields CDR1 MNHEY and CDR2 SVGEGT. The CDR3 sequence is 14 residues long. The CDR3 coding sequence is TGTGCCAGCAGTTACGGACGGGGGGCCCAGCCCCAGCATTTT. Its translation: CASSYGRGAQPQHF.

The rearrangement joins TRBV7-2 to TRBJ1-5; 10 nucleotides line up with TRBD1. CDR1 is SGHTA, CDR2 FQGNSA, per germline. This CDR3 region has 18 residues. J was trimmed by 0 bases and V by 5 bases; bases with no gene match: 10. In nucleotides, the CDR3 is TGTGCCAGCAGCCTGGGACAGGGGACGGGGTATAGCAATCAGCCCCAGCATTTT. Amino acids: CASSLGQGTGYSNQPQHF.

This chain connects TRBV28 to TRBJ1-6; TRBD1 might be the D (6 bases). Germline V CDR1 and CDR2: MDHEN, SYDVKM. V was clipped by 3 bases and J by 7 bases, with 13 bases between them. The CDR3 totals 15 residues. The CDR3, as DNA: TGTGCCAGCAGTTTGGACGGGACAAGAAATTCACCCCTCCACTTT. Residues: CASSLDGTRNSPLHF.

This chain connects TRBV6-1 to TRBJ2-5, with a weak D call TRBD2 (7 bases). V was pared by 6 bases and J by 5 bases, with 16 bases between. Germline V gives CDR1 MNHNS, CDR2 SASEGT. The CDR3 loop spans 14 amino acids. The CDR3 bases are TGTGCCAGCAGCCCCCAGGGAGGGGGGGAGACCCAGTACTTC. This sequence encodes CASSPQGGGETQYF.

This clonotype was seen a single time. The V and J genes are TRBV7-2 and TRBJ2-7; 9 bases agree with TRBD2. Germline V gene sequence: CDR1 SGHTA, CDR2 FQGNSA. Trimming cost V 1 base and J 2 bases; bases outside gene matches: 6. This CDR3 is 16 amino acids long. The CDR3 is CASSLDRLAGPYEQYF. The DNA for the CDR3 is TGTGCCAGCAGCTTAGATCGTCTAGCGGGACCCTACGAGCAGTACTTC.

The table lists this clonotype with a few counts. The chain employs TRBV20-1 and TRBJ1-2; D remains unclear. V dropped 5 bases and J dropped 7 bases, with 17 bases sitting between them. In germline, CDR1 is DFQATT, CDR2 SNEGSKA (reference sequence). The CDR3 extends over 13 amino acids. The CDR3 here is CSAQRTVEGGYTF. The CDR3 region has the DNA TGCAGTGCTCAACGGACGGTCGAAGGTGGCTACACCTTC.

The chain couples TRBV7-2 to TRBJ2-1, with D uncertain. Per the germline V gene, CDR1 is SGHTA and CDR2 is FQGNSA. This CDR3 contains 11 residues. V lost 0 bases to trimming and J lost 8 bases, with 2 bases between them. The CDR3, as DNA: TGTGCCAGCAGCTTAGCGCATGAGCAGTTCTTC. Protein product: CASSLAHEQFF.

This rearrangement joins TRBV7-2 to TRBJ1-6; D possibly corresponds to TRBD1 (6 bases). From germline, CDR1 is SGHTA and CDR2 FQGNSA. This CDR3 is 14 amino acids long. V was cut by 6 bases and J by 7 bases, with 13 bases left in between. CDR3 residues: CASRPGAENSPLHF. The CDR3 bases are TGTGCCAGCAGACCGGGGGCCGAAAATTCACCCCTCCACTTT.

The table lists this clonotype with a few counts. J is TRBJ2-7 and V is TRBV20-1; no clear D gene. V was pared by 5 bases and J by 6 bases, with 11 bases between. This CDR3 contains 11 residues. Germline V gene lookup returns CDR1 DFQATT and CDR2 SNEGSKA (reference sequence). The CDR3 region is CSAPHGLEQYF. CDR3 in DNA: TGCAGTGCTCCACATGGGCTCGAGCAGTACTTC.

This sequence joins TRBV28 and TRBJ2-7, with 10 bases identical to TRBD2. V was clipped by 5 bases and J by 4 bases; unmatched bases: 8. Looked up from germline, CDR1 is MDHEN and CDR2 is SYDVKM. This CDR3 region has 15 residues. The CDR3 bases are TGTGCCAGCAGTCGGACTAGCGGAGGCCTATACGAGCAGTACTTC. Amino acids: CASSRTSGGLYEQYF.

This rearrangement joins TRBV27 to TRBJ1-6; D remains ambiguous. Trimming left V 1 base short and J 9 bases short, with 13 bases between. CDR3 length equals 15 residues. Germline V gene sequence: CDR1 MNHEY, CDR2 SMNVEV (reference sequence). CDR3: CASSLFTPGGSPLHF. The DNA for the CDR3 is TGTGCCAGCAGTTTATTCACGCCTGGTGGTTCACCCCTCCACTTT.

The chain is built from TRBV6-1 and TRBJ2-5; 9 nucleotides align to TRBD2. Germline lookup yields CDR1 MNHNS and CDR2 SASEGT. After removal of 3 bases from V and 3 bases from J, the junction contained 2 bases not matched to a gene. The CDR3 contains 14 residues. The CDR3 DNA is TGTGCCAGCAGTGATTTAGCGGGGGAAGAGACCCAGTACTTC. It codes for CASSDLAGEETQYF.